The clone carrying this T cell receptor beta chain occurred a few times. Each CDR3 protein is one row after TCRdb ran MiXCR on the RACE reads. The data hold about 84,000 distinct CDR3 sequences, with approximately 10% observed a single time. This CDR3 spans 15 amino acids. V was trimmed by 3 bases and J by 2 bases, leaving 12 bases between them. Germline V gene data show CDR1 as KGHDR and CDR2 as SFDVKD. Time point described: patch test 3, about 24 weeks after DPC sensitization. Treatment reported: therapeutic diphenylcyclopropenone sensitization with weekly scalp DPC. The data derive from a study of human T cells and chemical hapten exposure.

This material consisted of whole blood, taken in connection with sensitization to the hapten diphenylcyclopropenone (DPC). The sequence derives from a woman between 45 and 60 years old with alopecia areata. Some clones in this sample may be carry-over from other donors' samples. This rearrangement joins TRBV24-1 to TRBJ2-5; D unresolved. The DNA of the CDR3 is TGTGCCACCAGTGATCCCGCCGTCCCTCAAGAGACCCAGTACTTC. Its translation: CATSDPAVPQETQYF.